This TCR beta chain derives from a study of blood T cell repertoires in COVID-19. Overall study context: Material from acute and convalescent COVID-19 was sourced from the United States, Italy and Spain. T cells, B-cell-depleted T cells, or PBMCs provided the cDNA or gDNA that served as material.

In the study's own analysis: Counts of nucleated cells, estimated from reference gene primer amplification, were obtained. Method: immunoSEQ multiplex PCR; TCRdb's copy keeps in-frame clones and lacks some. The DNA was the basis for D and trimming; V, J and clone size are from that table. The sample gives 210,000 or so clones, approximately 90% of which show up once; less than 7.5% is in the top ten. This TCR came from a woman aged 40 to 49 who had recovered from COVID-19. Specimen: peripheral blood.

The DNA for the CDR3 is TGCGCCAGCAGCCAAGTCGACAGGGAGACTCGTGGCTACACCTTC. Protein product: CASSQVDRETRGYTF. J is TRBJ1-2 and V is TRBV4-3; 7 bases agree with TRBD1. Trimming removed 1 base from V and 7 bases from J; junction bases left unmatched: 9. The CDR3 spans 15 residues. Germline V gene data show CDR1 as LGHNA and CDR2 as YSLEER.